This TCR beta chain was identified in a study of blood T cell repertoires in COVID-19. About the study: There were acute and convalescent COVID-19 samples, and they came from the United States, Italy and Spain. T cells, B-cell-depleted T cells, or PBMCs supplied cDNA or gDNA.

Methods used by the authors: Quantification of nucleated cells was approximated via reference gene primer amplification. Here immunoSEQ multiplex PCR was the method, and the copy in TCRdb shows in-frame clones only, minus some. V and J calls and clone size come straight from that table; D and trimming were deduced from the DNA. The data contain 200,000 to 250,000 clones, roughly 84% of them seen just once; the ten biggest clones take up approximately 10%. This clone was seen more than once but under ten times. CDR3 length: 15 residues. Germline V gene lookup returns CDR1 LNHDA and CDR2 SQIVND (reference sequence). Trimming removed 10 bases from V and 0 bases from J, with 18 bases in between. Patients at the Seattle site were enrolled during active infection and followed longitudinally.

This TCR was recovered from a woman of 80 years or more with COVID-19, enrolled during active disease. Sample: peripheral blood. The chain joins TRBV19 to TRBJ1-1, with D possibly TRBD1 on 6 matching bases. CDR3 region: CATTGTGHMNTEAFF. CDR3 DNA: TGTGCCACCACCGGCACAGGGCATATGAACACTGAAGCTTTCTTT.